Below are 2 T cell receptor beta chains sequenced from a single sample in a study of blood T cell repertoires in COVID-19. Only in-frame clones appear in the TCRdb table, and some are missing; sequencing was by immunoSEQ multiplex PCR. There are under 300,000 clones in the sample; 86% occur only once, and around 2.9% lies in the top ten. The sample was peripheral blood. The source is a young woman with active or convalescent COVID-19.

This chain uses TRBV28 with TRBJ1-1; 9 bases are shared with TRBD1. The germline V gene has CDR1 MDHEN and CDR2 SYDVKM. This CDR3 is built from 14 residues. J was trimmed by 7 bases and V by 1 base; bases with no gene match: 4. The CDR3 loop reads CASSLLGDRVEAFF. CDR3 DNA sequence: TGTGCCAGCAGTTTATTAGGGGACAGGGTTGAAGCTTTCTTT. The full variable domain, in which reference TRBV28 and TRBJ1-1 provide the parts outside the CDR3, is DVKVTQSSRYLVKRTGEKVFLECVQDMDHENMFWYRQDPGLGLRLIYFSYDVKMKEKGDIPEGYSVSREKKERFSLILESASTNQTSMYLCASSLLGDRVEAFFGQGTRLTVV.

V usage is TRBV7-3 and J usage is TRBJ2-5, with 7 bases that match TRBD2. This CDR3 is 13 amino acids long. The V gene's germline CDR1 is SGHTA and CDR2 FQGTGA. The junction had 4 bases not matched to a gene; V was cut back by 2 bases and J by 7 bases. The CDR3 DNA reads as TGTGCCAGCAGCTTAGCGGGGGATGGGACCCAGTACTTC. Encoded protein: CASSLAGDGTQYF.